Following are 11 T cell receptor beta chains from one sample sequenced in a study of graft-versus-host responses after intestinal transplantation. Their antigens remain unidentified. Using immunoSEQ multiplex PCR, the repertoire was profiled, and TCRdb retains in-frame clones only, with some absent. The table has roughly 30,000 clones, around 83% seen once; the top ten hold around a fifth. This sample comprised unstimulated CD8+ T cells sorted from spleen or lymph node cells, obtained before intestinal transplant. The receptors originated from a human donor who received an intestinal transplant.

J is TRBJ2-7 and V is TRBV28, with TRBD2 matching 10 bases. CDR3 length: 17 amino acids. Per the germline V gene, CDR1 is MDHEN and CDR2 is SYDVKM. Trimming took 2 bases from V and 0 from J; bases not matched to a gene: 7. The CDR3 loop is CASSLPYGTSVSYEQYF. The CDR3 nucleotides read TGTGCCAGCAGTTTACCATACGGGACTAGCGTCTCCTACGAGCAGTACTTC.

The V gene is TRBV4-1, the J gene TRBJ2-5; TRBD1 agrees at 10 bases. Germline V CDR1 and CDR2: MGHRA, YSYEKL. The V gene end was trimmed by 1 base and the J gene end by 4 bases; junction bases not matched to a gene: 6. CDR3 length: 16 residues. The CDR3 nucleotides read TGCGCCAGCAGCCAAGGGTGGGACAGGGGAGGAGAGACCCAGTACTTC. Its translation is CASSQGWDRGGETQYF.

The chain combines TRBV4-1 with TRBJ2-4, with 11 bases that match TRBD1. Unmatched junction bases numbered 5, after V lost 2 bases and J lost 5 bases. CDR3 length: 16 amino acids. Germline-derived CDR1 and CDR2 are MGHRA and YSYEKL. CDR3 DNA: TGCGCCAGCAGCCAAACGGACAGGGGGCGCGAAAACATTCAGTACTTC. Translation: CASSQTDRGRENIQYF.

The chain employs TRBV10-1 and TRBJ2-7, with D unclear. Germline V CDR1 and CDR2: WNHNN, SYGVQD (reference sequence). Trimming cost V 0 bases and J 5 bases, with 11 bases left between them. This CDR3 has 14 amino acids. In DNA, the CDR3 is TGCGCCAGCAGTGAGTCCCGTTTGAGAAACGAGCAGTACTTC. Translated: CASSESRLRNEQYF.

This clone appeared a single time. Here the CDR3 reads CASSILGRDYGYTF. In nucleotides, the CDR3 is TGTGCCAGTAGTATCTTGGGCAGGGATTACGGCTACACCTTC. V and J are TRBV19 and TRBJ1-2; D is possibly TRBD1 (5 bases). The CDR3 loop spans 14 amino acids. V dropped 3 bases and J dropped 8 bases, with 16 bases sitting between them. Germline V gene lookup returns CDR1 LNHDA and CDR2 SQIVND (reference sequence).

This clone has just one count. The genes are TRBV28 and TRBJ2-7; tentative D call: TRBD2 (5 bases). The CDR3 sequence is 16 residues long. V was pared by 0 bases and J by 0 bases, with 12 bases between. Germline lookup yields CDR1 MDHEN and CDR2 SYDVKM. The CDR3: CASSLWAGMSSYEQYF. The CDR3 nucleotides are TGTGCCAGCAGTTTATGGGCCGGGATGAGCTCCTACGAGCAGTACTTC.

This sequence joins TRBV9 and TRBJ2-1, with 7 positions matching TRBD2. The CDR3 extends over 15 amino acids. Germline CDR1 is SGDLS and CDR2 is YYNGEE. Trimming cost V 3 bases and J 2 bases; bases outside gene matches: 5. The CDR3 DNA follows: TGTGCCAGCAGCGACGGGGGGAACGCCTACAATGAGCAGTTCTTC. It yields the protein CASSDGGNAYNEQFF.

DNA for the CDR3: TGTGCCAGCAGGAGACAGCTACATGGCTACACCTTC. It encodes CASRRQLHGYTF. The V call is TRBV6-1, the J call TRBJ1-2, with TRBD1 as a possible D gene (5 bases). The CDR3 spans 12 residues. Trimming removed 6 bases from V and 6 bases from J, with 11 bases in between. Germline loops: CDR1 MNHNS, CDR2 SASEGT.

The V and J genes are TRBV5-1 and TRBJ2-7; no definite D call. The CDR3 runs 14 residues. Per the germline V gene, CDR1 is SGHRS and CDR2 is YFSETQ. V gave up 5 bases and J gave up 2 bases, with 14 bases separating them. The CDR3 DNA sequence: TGCGCCAGCAGAATATGGAGTGGTCCCTACGAGCAGTACTTC. Translating it yields CASRIWSGPYEQYF.

The rearrangement joins TRBV7-6 to TRBJ2-7, with 9 positions matching TRBD1. Germline CDR1 reads SGHVS; CDR2 reads FNYEAQ. The V segment lost 2 bases and the J segment 5 bases; nucleotides outside the gene matches: 10. The CDR3 spans 16 residues. The CDR3 sequence: CASSLWTGTGHNEQYF. The DNA of the CDR3 is TGTGCCAGCAGCTTATGGACCGGGACAGGGCATAACGAGCAGTACTTC.

The rearrangement uses TRBV6-6 and TRBJ2-3, with D possibly TRBD2 on 7 matching bases. Trimming took off 5 bases at V and 5 bases at J, with 17 bases between the two ends. The CDR3 length is 15 residues. Germline V gene data show CDR1 as MNHNY and CDR2 as SVGAGI (reference sequence). CDR3 loop: CASSPRGQYRDTQYF. The DNA for the CDR3 is TGTGCCAGCAGTCCGCGGGGGCAGTATAGAGATACGCAGTATTTT.